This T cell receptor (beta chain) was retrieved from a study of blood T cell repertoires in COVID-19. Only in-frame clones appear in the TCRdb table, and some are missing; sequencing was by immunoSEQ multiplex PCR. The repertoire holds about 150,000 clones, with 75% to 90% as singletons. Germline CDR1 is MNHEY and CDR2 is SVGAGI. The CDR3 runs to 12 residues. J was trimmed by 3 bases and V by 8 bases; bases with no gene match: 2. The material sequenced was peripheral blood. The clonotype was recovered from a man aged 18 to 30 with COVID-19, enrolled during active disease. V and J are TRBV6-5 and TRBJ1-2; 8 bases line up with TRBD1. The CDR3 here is CASQGAYYGYTF. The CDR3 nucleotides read TGTGCCAGCCAGGGGGCTTACTATGGCTACACCTTC.